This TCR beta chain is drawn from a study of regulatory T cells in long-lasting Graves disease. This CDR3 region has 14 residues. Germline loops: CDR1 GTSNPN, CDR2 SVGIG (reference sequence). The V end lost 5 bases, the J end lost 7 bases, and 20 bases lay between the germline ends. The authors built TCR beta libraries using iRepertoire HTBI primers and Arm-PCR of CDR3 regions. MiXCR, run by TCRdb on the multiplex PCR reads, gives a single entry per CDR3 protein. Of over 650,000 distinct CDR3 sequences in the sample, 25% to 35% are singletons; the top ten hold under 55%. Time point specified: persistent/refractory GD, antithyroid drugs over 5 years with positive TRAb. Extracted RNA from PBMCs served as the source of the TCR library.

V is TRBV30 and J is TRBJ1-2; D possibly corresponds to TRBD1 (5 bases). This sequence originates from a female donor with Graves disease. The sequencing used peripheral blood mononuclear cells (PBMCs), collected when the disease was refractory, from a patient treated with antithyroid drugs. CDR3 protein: CAWGLSGSQGGYTF. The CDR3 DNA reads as TGTGCCTGGGGTCTCTCGGGGAGCCAGGGTGGCTACACCTTC.